This T cell receptor beta chain stems from a study of T cell responses to AZD1222 COVID-19 vaccine. Combined were second doses at about 4 or about 12 weeks. Germline CDR1 is SEHNR and CDR2 is FQNEAQ (reference sequence). This CDR3 comprises 16 residues. V gave up 3 bases and J gave up 4 bases; unmatched junction bases: 7. Libraries were prepared by immunoSEQ multiplex PCR; TCRdb keeps only in-frame clonotypes and omits some of them. The sample comprises nearly 110,000 clones, around 90% of which are singletons, and roughly 8% rests with the top ten. The receptor was isolated from an adult who received the AZD1222 COVID-19 vaccine. The gene calls are TRBV7-9 and TRBJ1-4, with 8 nucleotides matching TRBD1. Source: peripheral blood, taken 28 days after the second AZD1222 dose. DNA of the CDR3: TGTGCCAGCAGCTTCGGCCAGGGGGCTGGTAATGAAAAACTGTTTTTT. Translated: CASSFGQGAGNEKLFF.